These T cell receptor beta chains were read from a single sample in a study of OX40 agonist ivuxolimab in advanced cancers. Assay used: immunoSEQ multiplex PCR; TCRdb lists only in-frame clones, some missing. Found here are under 150,000 clones, just over 90% of them singletons; the top ten hold about 1.1%. This material consisted of CD4+ or CD8+ T cells sorted from blood, taken in a trial of the OX40 agonist ivuxolimab. These receptors were collected from an adult with an advanced solid tumor such as melanoma, head and neck, liver or kidney cancer. Each CDR3 is given with its conserved first and last residue. The D gene is left open where the match is weak. For some rows the clone size is stated as once, few or many, or as a class when expanded; others skip it.

cdr3_nt cdr3_aa v_call d_call j_call cdr3_length clone_size
TGTGCCAGCAGTCTGGCAGGGAACACTGAAGCTTTCTTT CASSLAGNTEAFF TRBV25-1 - TRBJ1-1 13 -
TGTGCCAGCAGCTTAGCGGGGTATGGCTACACCTTC CASSLAGYGYTF TRBV11-1 - TRBJ1-2 12 once
TGTGCCAGCAGTTTGCACAGGGGGCCCACTGAAGCTTTCTTT CASSLHRGPTEAFF TRBV27 TRBD1 TRBJ1-1 14 -
TGTGCCAGCAGTTACTCAGGGGGCACTGAAGCTTTCTTT CASSYSGGTEAFF TRBV6-5 - TRBJ1-1 13 -
TGTGCCAGCAGTTACCGGCTAGCGGGGATATATGAGCAGTTCTTC CASSYRLAGIYEQFF TRBV6-5 TRBD2 TRBJ2-1 15 -
TGCAGCGTTGAGGGGCGGGATCCAAAAGAGACCCAGTACTTC CSVEGRDPKETQYF TRBV29-1 - TRBJ2-5 14 -
TGTGCCTGGAGCCCGATGGCCCCTGGCAATCAGCCCCAGCATTTT CAWSPMAPGNQPQHF TRBV30 - TRBJ1-5 15 -
TGTGCCAGCAGCTTGGCCCATGCAGGGGGCCACTCCTACGAGCAGTACTTC CASSLAHAGGHSYEQYF TRBV5-5 TRBD1 TRBJ2-7 17 -
TGCAGCATTTTGGGGCGCCGATCCTCCTACGAGCAGTACTTC CSILGRRSSYEQYF TRBV29-1 - TRBJ2-7 14 -
TGTGCCAGCAGCCTCTTAGACGGCCCCTACACCTTC CASSLLDGPYTF TRBV11-3 - TRBJ1-2 12 -
TGTGCCAGCAGTTACTCAAGGGCCAAGGAGACCCAGTACTTC CASSYSRAKETQYF TRBV6-6 - TRBJ2-5 14 -
TGCGCCAGCAGCTTGGAGCCTAGCGGGAGGGTATACGGTGAGCAGTTCTTC CASSLEPSGRVYGEQFF TRBV5-1 TRBD2 TRBJ2-1 17 -
TGCGCCAGCAGCTTGGAGGGTGCCGGGAACACCGGGGAGCTGTTTTTT CASSLEGAGNTGELFF TRBV5-1 - TRBJ2-2 16 -
TGTGCCAGTAGTCCCCTGGCAGGGGCGTATGGCTACACCTTC CASSPLAGAYGYTF TRBV19 - TRBJ1-2 14 few
TGTGCCAGCAGTTACTCGATCGGGCCAGATCAGCCCCAGCATTTT CASSYSIGPDQPQHF TRBV6-5 - TRBJ1-5 15 once
TGCAGCGTTGTGAGGGGCATGAACACTGAAGCTTTCTTT CSVVRGMNTEAFF TRBV29-1 - TRBJ1-1 13 -
TGTGCCAGCAGCTTGAGCATTTCTGGAAACACCATATATTTT CASSLSISGNTIYF TRBV5-8 - TRBJ1-3 14 once
TGTGCCACCTCGGCAGGGGGCCGACAGCCCCAGCATTTT CATSAGGRQPQHF TRBV15 TRBD1 TRBJ1-5 13 -
TGTGCCAGCAGTTCTACGACAGGAGTTAATGAAAAACTGTTTTTT CASSSTTGVNEKLFF TRBV6-5 - TRBJ1-4 15 once
TGTGCCAGCGGGACAGGGATGAACTATGGCTACACCTTC CASGTGMNYGYTF TRBV27 TRBD1 TRBJ1-2 13 -
TGCAGTGCCCCCGGCCCCAATGAGCAGTTCTTC CSAPGPNEQFF TRBV20-1 - TRBJ2-1 11 -
TGTGCCAGCAGCTTTCAGGGGTCTGTCTCCTACGAGCAGTACTTC CASSFQGSVSYEQYF TRBV7-9 - TRBJ2-7 15 -
TGTGCCAGCAGCGCCCAGGGGGCTGGCACAGATACGCAGTATTTT CASSAQGAGTDTQYF TRBV9 TRBD1 TRBJ2-3 15 -
TGTGCCAGCAGCTTAGACCCGGGACAGGGGATGAGCACCCAGTACTTC CASSLDPGQGMSTQYF TRBV11-2 TRBD1 TRBJ2-5 16 -
TGCGCCAGCAGCCGAGGACAGGGGTATAACGAGCAGTACTTC CASSRGQGYNEQYF TRBV4-1 TRBD1 TRBJ2-7 14 -
TGTGCCAGCAGTTACGGACTAGCGGAGGGGAATGAGCAGTTCTTC CASSYGLAEGNEQFF TRBV6-6 TRBD2 TRBJ2-1 15 -
TGTGCCAGCAGCCAGCAGCTAGCGGGAGACTACGAGCAGTACTTC CASSQQLAGDYEQYF TRBV4-2 TRBD2 TRBJ2-7 15 -
TGTGCCAGCAGCCCTGCGGGGGGAATCAATTCACCCCTCCACTTT CASSPAGGINSPLHF TRBV5-4 - TRBJ1-6 15 -
TGTGCCAGCAGATACCTAAGTAGCGGACAAGAGACCCAGTACTTC CASRYLSSGQETQYF TRBV7-9 - TRBJ2-5 15 -
TGTGCCAGCAGCTTGGTGGGGGCCACTGAAGCTTTCTTT CASSLVGATEAFF TRBV5-8 - TRBJ1-1 13 -
TGTGCCAGTAGTATATGGGGCATTCGCTCTGGAAACACCATATATTTT CASSIWGIRSGNTIYF TRBV19 - TRBJ1-3 16 -
TGTGCCAGCAGCACTAGCGCATACACAGATACGCAGTATTTT CASSTSAYTDTQYF TRBV7-9 TRBD2 TRBJ2-3 14 -
TGTGCCAGCAGGCAGGGCATCTCCTACGAGCAGTACTTC CASRQGISYEQYF TRBV28 - TRBJ2-7 13 -
TGTGCCAGCGGGGCAGGGGTTCAGCCCCAGCATTTT CASGAGVQPQHF TRBV2 - TRBJ1-5 12 -
TGTGCCAGCCGGCTAGCGGGAGCAACAAATGAGCAGTTCTTC CASRLAGATNEQFF TRBV7-6 TRBD2 TRBJ2-1 14 -
TGTGCCGGGGGACAGGACTTTAACTATGGCTACACCTTC CAGGQDFNYGYTF TRBV28 TRBD1 TRBJ1-2 13 -
TGTGCCAGCAGCTTAAACGTAGCGGGAGCTGCGAACACCGGGGAGCTGTTTTTT CASSLNVAGAANTGELFF TRBV7-2 TRBD2 TRBJ2-2 18 -
TGTGCCAGCAGTCTAGGAGGTGTCTCTGGAAACACCATATATTTT CASSLGGVSGNTIYF TRBV6-5 - TRBJ1-3 15 -
TGTGCCAGCAGGGAAGGGGCAGGGGCCTACGAGCAGTACTTC CASREGAGAYEQYF TRBV2 - TRBJ2-7 14 -
TGTGCTAGTGGTTTGATACTAGCGGGAACGAACACCGGGGAGCTGTTTTTT CASGLILAGTNTGELFF TRBV12-5 TRBD2 TRBJ2-2 17 -
TGTGCCAGTAGTCTCCAAACAGGACCCGGGGCCAACGTCCTGACTTTC CASSLQTGPGANVLTF TRBV19 - TRBJ2-6 16 once
TGCGCCAGCAGCCAAGTAGGCGGCACCGGGGAGCTGTTTTTT CASSQVGGTGELFF TRBV4-3 - TRBJ2-2 14 -
TGTGCCAGCAGCTTGGCAGGGAGCTATGGCTACACCTTC CASSLAGSYGYTF TRBV7-6 - TRBJ1-2 13 -
TGTGCCAGCAGCCCGGGACAGGGAAAGGGCTACACCTTC CASSPGQGKGYTF TRBV27 TRBD1 TRBJ1-2 13 -
TGTGCCAGCAGCCCCCTTGGTTTTAGTAGGGCGGGCACCGGGGAGCTGTTTTTT CASSPLGFSRAGTGELFF TRBV27 - TRBJ2-2 18 -